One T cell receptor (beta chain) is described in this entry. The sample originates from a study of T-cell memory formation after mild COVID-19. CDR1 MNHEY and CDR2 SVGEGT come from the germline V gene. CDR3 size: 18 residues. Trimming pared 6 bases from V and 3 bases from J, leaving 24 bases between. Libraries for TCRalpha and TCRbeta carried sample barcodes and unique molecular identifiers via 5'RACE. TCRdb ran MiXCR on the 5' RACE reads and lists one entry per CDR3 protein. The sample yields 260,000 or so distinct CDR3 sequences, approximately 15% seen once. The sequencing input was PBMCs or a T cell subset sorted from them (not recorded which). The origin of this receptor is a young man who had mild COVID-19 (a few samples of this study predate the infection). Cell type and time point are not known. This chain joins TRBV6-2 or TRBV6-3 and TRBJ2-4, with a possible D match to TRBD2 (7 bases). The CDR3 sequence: CASSLPVRGAGSKNIQYF. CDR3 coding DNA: TGTGCCAGCAGCCTCCCGGTTCGGGGGGCTGGTAGCAAAAACATTCAGTACTTC.